This passage covers 10 T cell receptor beta chains from one sample sequenced in a study of human thymus T cells. Profiled with immunoSEQ multiplex PCR; TCRdb holds only in-frame clones, not every one. The sample lists about 130,000 clones, about 95% seen once, with 0.024% in the top ten. Corrective heart surgery yielded resections, and these provided the thymus tissue. Source material: thymus tissue. The receptors were gathered from a boy under two years old with a congenital heart defect but otherwise immunologically healthy.

The chain couples TRBV5-1 to TRBJ2-7, with a weak D call TRBD1 (6 bases). The CDR3 length is 21 residues. Germline CDR1 reads SGHRS; CDR2 reads YFSETQ. Trimming cost V 4 bases and J 2 bases, with 34 bases left between them. The CDR3 DNA reads TGCGCCAGCAGCCCGCGGCAGGGGCCCCCTGGGGTAGCGCGGGCCCCCTACGAGCAGTACTTC. It specifies CASSPRQGPPGVARAPYEQYF.

The chain carries TRBV11-3 and TRBJ1-1, with 7 nucleotides matching TRBD1. Trimming at V came to 5 bases and at J to 12 bases, leaving 12 bases not matched to a gene. This CDR3 spans 13 amino acids. The germline CDR1 and CDR2 sequences are SGHNT and YENEEA. Here the CDR3 reads CASSLRQGGRTFF. The CDR3 DNA follows: TGTGCCAGCAGCCTCCGACAGGGCGGTCGAACTTTCTTT.

This rearrangement joins TRBV4-3 to TRBJ1-1; maybe TRBD1 (5 bases). This CDR3 has 16 residues. Germline CDR1 is LGHNA and CDR2 is YSLEER. Trimming cost V 4 bases and J 1 base, with 16 bases left between them. The CDR3 sequence is CASSPCGVRGNTEAFF. CDR3 nucleotides: TGCGCCAGCAGCCCGTGCGGGGTGAGGGGGAACACTGAAGCTTTCTTT.

The count of this clone is one. This sequence joins TRBV11-2 and TRBJ2-6; D is ambiguous. Germline loops: CDR1 SGHAT, CDR2 FQNNGV. Deletions cut 0 bases from V and 0 bases from J, with 9 bases between. The CDR3 contains 17 residues. DNA for the CDR3: TGTGCCAGCAGCTTAGAGGGCCATCTCTCTGGGGCCAACGTCCTGACTTTC. Translated: CASSLEGHLSGANVLTF.

The chain is built from TRBV18 and TRBJ2-3; TRBD2 matches at 8 bases. The CDR3 extends over 15 amino acids. Germline loops: CDR1 KGHSH, CDR2 LQKENI. The ends lost 4 bases at V and 3 bases at J; junction bases unmatched: 6. The CDR3 DNA sequence: TGTGCCAGCTCACAAGGGACTAGAGGGACAGATACGCAGTATTTT. This translates into CASSQGTRGTDTQYF.

In this sample, this clone turned up once. V usage is TRBV4-3 and J usage is TRBJ2-1; 8 positions match TRBD2. With V trimmed by 3 bases and J by 6 bases, 13 bases remained unmatched. Germline V gene lookup returns CDR1 LGHNA and CDR2 YSLEER. The CDR3 is 17 amino acids. CDR3 amino acids: CASSQALVGGASNEQFF. The CDR3 nucleotides read TGCGCCAGCAGCCAGGCCCTTGTCGGGGGGGCCTCCAATGAGCAGTTCTTC.

The V gene is TRBV4-1, the J gene TRBJ1-2; the D gene is possibly TRBD1 (6 bases). This CDR3 has 14 residues. CDR1 MGHRA and CDR2 YSYEKL come from the germline V gene. V was cut by 3 bases and J by 8 bases, with 16 bases left in between. In DNA form, the CDR3 reads TGCGCCAGCAGCCACGGAGGCAGGGGTGGAGGCTACACCTTC. It encodes CASSHGGRGGGYTF.

This chain links TRBV5-6 with TRBJ2-7, with a possible D match to TRBD2 (7 bases). Trimming took off 8 bases at V and 4 bases at J, with 19 bases between the two ends. This CDR3 has 14 amino acids. Germline V CDR1 and CDR2: SGHDT, YYEEEE. The CDR3 reads CASFRKGGWYEQYF. The CDR3, as DNA: TGTGCCAGTTTCCGAAAGGGGGGGTGGTACGAGCAGTACTTC.

The rearrangement joins TRBV6-5 to TRBJ2-1, with D possibly TRBD1 on 7 matching bases. The CDR3 loop spans 15 amino acids. Trimming took off 0 bases at V and 4 bases at J, with 10 bases between the two ends. Germline CDR1 MNHEY, CDR2 SVGAGI. The CDR3 is CASSYSTGRYNEQFF. Here the CDR3 DNA reads TGTGCCAGCAGTTACTCGACAGGGAGGTACAATGAGCAGTTCTTC.

Here the CDR3 DNA reads TGTGCCAGCACCCCGGGACAGGGCGACGAGCAGTACTTC. Amino acid sequence: CASTPGQGDEQYF. The rearrangement uses TRBV21-1 and TRBJ2-7; TRBD1, as called in the table, went unchecked against the DNA. TRBV21-1 is reported as a pseudogene. CDR3 length: 13 amino acids.